The next 2 T cell receptor beta chains were all read from a single sample in a study of cytomegalovirus exposure and HLA in healthy donors. It was with 60 Vbeta and 13 Jbeta primers that the PCR ran. Data came from immunoSEQ multiplex PCR; TCRdb stores just in-frame clones and leaves some out. The table lists 150,000 to 200,000 clones, roughly 85% of them singletons. The specimen was PBMCs. The receptors derive from a woman in her 40s in good health and CMV-seronegative.

This clone has just a few counts. The genes are TRBV9 and TRBJ1-1; D unresolved. CDR3 length: 12 residues. V dropped 5 bases and J dropped 7 bases, with 12 bases sitting between them. CDR1 SGDLS and CDR2 YYNGEE come from the germline V gene. DNA of the CDR3: TGTGCCAGCAGTCCAGGCGACGGTGAAGCTTTCTTT. This sequence encodes CASSPGDGEAFF.

The chain uses TRBV6-1 and TRBJ1-2; 8 nucleotides align to TRBD1. J lost 7 bases, V lost 4 bases, and 5 bases had no gene match. From germline, CDR1 is MNHNS and CDR2 SASEGT. CDR3 length equals 13 residues. The CDR3 reads CASSGTGTSGYTF. The CDR3 DNA reads TGTGCCAGCAGTGGGACAGGGACCTCTGGCTACACCTTC.